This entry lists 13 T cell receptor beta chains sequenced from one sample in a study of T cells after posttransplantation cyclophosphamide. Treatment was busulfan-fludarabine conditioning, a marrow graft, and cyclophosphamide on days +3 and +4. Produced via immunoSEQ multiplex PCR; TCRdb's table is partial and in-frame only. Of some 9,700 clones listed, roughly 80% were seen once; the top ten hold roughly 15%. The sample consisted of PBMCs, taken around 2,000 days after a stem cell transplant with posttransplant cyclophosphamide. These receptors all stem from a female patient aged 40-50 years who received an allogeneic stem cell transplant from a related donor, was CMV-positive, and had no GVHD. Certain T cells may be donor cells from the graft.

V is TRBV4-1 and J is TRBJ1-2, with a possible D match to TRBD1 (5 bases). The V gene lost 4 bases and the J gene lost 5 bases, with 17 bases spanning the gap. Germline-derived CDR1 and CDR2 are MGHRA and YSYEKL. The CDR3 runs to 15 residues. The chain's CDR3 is CASSPNQAGSYGYTF. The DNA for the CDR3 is TGCGCCAGCAGCCCTAACCAGGCAGGGTCGTATGGCTACACCTTC.

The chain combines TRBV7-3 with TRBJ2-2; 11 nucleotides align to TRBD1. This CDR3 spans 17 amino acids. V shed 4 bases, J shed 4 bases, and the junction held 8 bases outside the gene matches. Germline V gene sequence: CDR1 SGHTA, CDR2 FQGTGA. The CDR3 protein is CASSSFAGTGGTGELFF. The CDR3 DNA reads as TGTGCCAGCAGCTCCTTTGCCGGGACAGGGGGCACCGGGGAGCTGTTTTTT.

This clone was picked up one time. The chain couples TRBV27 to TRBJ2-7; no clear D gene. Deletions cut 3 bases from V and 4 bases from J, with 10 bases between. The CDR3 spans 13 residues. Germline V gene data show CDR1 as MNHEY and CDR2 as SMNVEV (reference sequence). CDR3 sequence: CASSFKQPYEQYF. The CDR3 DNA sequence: TGTGCCAGCAGTTTTAAACAGCCTTACGAGCAGTACTTC.

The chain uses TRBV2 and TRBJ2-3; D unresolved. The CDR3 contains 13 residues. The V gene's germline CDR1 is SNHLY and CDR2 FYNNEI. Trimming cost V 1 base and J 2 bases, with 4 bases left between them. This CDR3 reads CASSEDYTDTQYF. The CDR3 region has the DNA TGTGCCAGCAGTGAAGACTACACAGATACGCAGTATTTT.

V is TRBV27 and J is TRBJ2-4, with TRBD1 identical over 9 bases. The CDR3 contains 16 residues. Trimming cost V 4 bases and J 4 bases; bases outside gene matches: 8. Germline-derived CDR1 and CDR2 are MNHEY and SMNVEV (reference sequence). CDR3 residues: CASSSGTGRGKNIQYF. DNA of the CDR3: TGTGCCAGCAGTTCGGGGACAGGGCGGGGGAAAAACATTCAGTACTTC.

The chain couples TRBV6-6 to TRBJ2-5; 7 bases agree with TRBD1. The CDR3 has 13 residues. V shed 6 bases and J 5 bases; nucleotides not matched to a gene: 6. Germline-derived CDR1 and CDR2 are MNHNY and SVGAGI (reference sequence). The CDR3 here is CASSKTGTETQYF. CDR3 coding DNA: TGTGCCAGCAGCAAGACAGGGACCGAGACCCAGTACTTC.

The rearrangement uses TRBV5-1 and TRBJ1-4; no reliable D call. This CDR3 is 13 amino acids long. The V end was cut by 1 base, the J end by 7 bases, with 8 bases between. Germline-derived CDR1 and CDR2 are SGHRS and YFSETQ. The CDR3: CASSLHSGEKLFF. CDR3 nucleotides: TGCGCCAGCAGCTTGCACAGTGGTGAAAAACTGTTTTTT. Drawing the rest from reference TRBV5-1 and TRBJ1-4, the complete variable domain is KAGVTQTPRYLIKTRGQQVTLSCSPISGHRSVSWYQQTPGQGLQFLFEYFSETQRNKGNFPGRFSGRQFSNSRSEMNVSTLELGDSALYLCASSLHSGEKLFFGSGTQLSVL.

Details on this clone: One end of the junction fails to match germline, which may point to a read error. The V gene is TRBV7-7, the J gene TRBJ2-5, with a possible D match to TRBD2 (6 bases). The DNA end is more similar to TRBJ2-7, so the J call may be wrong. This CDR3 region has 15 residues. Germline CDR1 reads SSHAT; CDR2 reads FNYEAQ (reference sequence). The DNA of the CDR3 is TGTGCTAGCAGCTTAGACTCGACTAGTTTCAGCGAGCAGTACTTC. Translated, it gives CASSLDSTSFSEQYF.

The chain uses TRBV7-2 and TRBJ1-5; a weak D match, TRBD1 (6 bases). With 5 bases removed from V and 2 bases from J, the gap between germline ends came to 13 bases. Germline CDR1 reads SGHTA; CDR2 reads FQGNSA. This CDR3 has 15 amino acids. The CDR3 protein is CASSTQGVGNQPQHF. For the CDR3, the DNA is TGTGCCAGCAGCACACAGGGAGTAGGCAATCAGCCCCAGCATTTT.

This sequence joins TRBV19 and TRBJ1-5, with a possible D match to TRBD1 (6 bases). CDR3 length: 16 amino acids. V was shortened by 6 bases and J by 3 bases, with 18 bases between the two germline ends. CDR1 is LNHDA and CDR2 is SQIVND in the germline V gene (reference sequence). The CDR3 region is CASRGVQGSPNQPQHF. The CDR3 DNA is TGTGCCAGTAGGGGGGTACAGGGTTCCCCCAATCAGCCCCAGCATTTT.

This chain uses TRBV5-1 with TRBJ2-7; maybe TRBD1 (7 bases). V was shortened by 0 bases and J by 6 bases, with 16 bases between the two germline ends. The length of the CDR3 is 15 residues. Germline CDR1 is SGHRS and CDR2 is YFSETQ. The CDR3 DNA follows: TGCGCCAGCAGCTTGGAACCCAGGGGGGACGGCGAGCAGTACTTC. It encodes CASSLEPRGDGEQYF.

CDR3 sequence reads: CASSQDGNRLNEQYF. CDR3 sequence (DNA): TGCGCCAGCAGCCAAGATGGAAACAGGTTGAACGAGCAGTACTTC. V usage is TRBV4-3 and J usage is TRBJ2-7, with D perhaps matching TRBD1 (5 bases). Looked up from germline, CDR1 is LGHNA and CDR2 is YSLEER. Deletions cut 0 bases from V and 5 bases from J, with 14 bases between. CDR3 length equals 15 residues.

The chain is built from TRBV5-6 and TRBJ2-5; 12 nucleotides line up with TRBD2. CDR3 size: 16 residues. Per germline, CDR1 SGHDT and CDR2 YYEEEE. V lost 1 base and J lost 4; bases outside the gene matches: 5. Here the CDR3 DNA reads TGTGCCAGCAGCTTGACTAGCGGGGGGATATTAGAGACCCAGTACTTC. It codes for CASSLTSGGILETQYF.